Each of the 13 T cell receptor beta chains below was sequenced from the same sample in a study of blood T cell repertoires in COVID-19. Libraries were prepared by immunoSEQ multiplex PCR; TCRdb keeps only in-frame clonotypes and omits some of them. The data contain hundreds of thousands of clones, roughly four fifths of them seen just once; the ten biggest clones take up approximately 4%. The specimen was PBMCs or T cells enriched from blood (not recorded which). All receptors come from a woman aged 40 to 50 who had been exposed to COVID-19.

V is TRBV5-8 and J is TRBJ1-6, with TRBD1 matching over 7 bases. This CDR3 contains 15 residues. Trimming at V came to 2 bases and at J to 10 bases, leaving 9 bases not matched to a gene. Germline CDR1 reads SGHTS; CDR2 reads YDEGEE. The CDR3: CASSLLPGQTSPLHF. DNA for the CDR3: TGTGCCAGCAGCTTACTACCGGGACAGACATCACCCCTCCACTTT. The variable domain in full, completed from reference TRBV5-8 and TRBJ1-6, reads EAGVTQSPTHLIKTRGQQATLRCSPISGHTSVYWYQQALGLGLQFLLWYDEGEERNRGNFPPRFSGRQFPNYSSELNVNALELEDSALYLCASSLLPGQTSPLHFGNGTRLTVT.

Written as DNA, the CDR3 is TGTGCCAGCAGTTTAGGGCAGGGTTTCAGCACAGATACGCAGTATTTT. It translates to CASSLGQGFSTDTQYF. The chain recombines TRBV27 with TRBJ2-3, with a weak D call TRBD1 (5 bases). This CDR3 comprises 16 residues. The germline gives CDR1 MNHEY, CDR2 SMNVEV (reference sequence). V lost 2 bases and J 0 bases, leaving 12 bases between the germline ends.

This chain joins TRBV27 and TRBJ1-2; a weak D match, TRBD1 (5 bases). This CDR3 spans 13 amino acids. Germline V CDR1 and CDR2: MNHEY, SMNVEV (reference sequence). The V and J ends lost 1 base and 4 bases respectively, with 7 bases between them. Written as DNA, the CDR3 is TGTGCCAGCAGTTTATTTAGGGGCTATGGCTACACCTTC. This codes for CASSLFRGYGYTF.

The chain combines TRBV19 with TRBJ1-1; 9 nucleotides align to TRBD1. Germline trimming cut 1 base from V and 8 bases from J; bases unmatched to any gene: 14. CDR1 is LNHDA and CDR2 is SQIVND in the germline V gene (reference sequence). The CDR3 contains 17 residues. The CDR3 reads CASSIVGTNRGPLEAFF. In DNA form, the CDR3 reads TGTGCCAGTAGTATAGTCGGTACGAACAGGGGGCCCCTAGAAGCTTTCTTT.

The chain uses TRBV7-9 and TRBJ2-7; the match to TRBD2 covers 8 bases. Trimming cost V 1 base and J 5 bases; bases outside gene matches: 4. CDR3 length: 14 residues. Germline assignment: CDR1 SEHNR and CDR2 FQNEAQ (reference sequence). The CDR3 DNA reads as TGTGCCAGCAGCTTAGTTAGCGGGGTAGACGAGCAGTACTTC. Encoded protein: CASSLVSGVDEQYF.

This chain links TRBV5-1 with TRBJ2-1; D is unclear. V lost 4 bases to trimming and J lost 0 bases, with 14 bases between them. The CDR3 consists of 16 residues. Germline V gene data show CDR1 as SGHRS and CDR2 as YFSETQ. For the CDR3, the DNA is TGCGCCAGCAGCGCCGCATTGATCAGCTCCTACAATGAGCAGTTCTTC. Amino acid sequence: CASSAALISSYNEQFF.

The rearrangement joins TRBV6-5 to TRBJ2-1, with D tentatively TRBD1 (6 bases). V shed 5 bases and J shed 3 bases, with 11 bases lying between them. CDR1 and CDR2 from the germline V gene are MNHEY and SVGAGI. CDR3 length equals 14 residues. The CDR3 here is CASSLGQNYNEQFF. CDR3 DNA sequence: TGTGCCAGCAGTCTCGGACAGAACTACAATGAGCAGTTCTTC.

J is TRBJ1-6 and V is TRBV5-1; TRBD1 agrees at 8 bases. The V and J ends lost 2 bases and 6 bases, in that order; junction bases with no gene match: 10. The CDR3 consists of 17 residues. Germline CDR1 reads SGHRS; CDR2 reads YFSETQ. CDR3 nucleotide sequence: TGCGCCAGCAGCTTTCTCCCCGGGACAGGTCCTAATTCACCCCTCCACTTT. This codes for CASSFLPGTGPNSPLHF.

The V and J genes are TRBV7-2 and TRBJ2-5, with 8 bases lining up with TRBD2. The CDR3 has 14 amino acids. Per the germline V gene, CDR1 is SGHTA and CDR2 is FQGNSA. After removal of 8 bases from V and 3 bases from J, the junction contained 8 bases not matched to a gene. This CDR3 is CASSPLAAEETQYF. CDR3 in DNA: TGTGCCAGCTCACCACTAGCGGCGGAAGAGACCCAGTACTTC. Full variable domain (rest looked up from reference TRBV7-2 and TRBJ2-5): GAGVSQSPSNKVTEKGKDVELRCDPISGHTALYWYRQSLGQGLEFLIYFQGNSAPDKSGLPSDRFSAERTGGSVSTLTIQRTQQEDSAVYLCASSPLAAEETQYFGPGTRLLVL.

As for this clone: This sample includes further DNA sequences coding for the same CDR3. V and J are TRBV29-1 and TRBJ1-2; no firm D call. The CDR3 contains 12 residues. Germline CDR1 reads SQVTM; CDR2 reads ANQGSEA. Trimming took 3 bases from V and 2 from J, leaving 7 bases between them. Here the CDR3 reads CSVETGNYGYTF. DNA for the CDR3: TGCAGCGTTGAGACGGGAAACTATGGCTACACCTTC.

The chain has TRBV14 and TRBJ1-4, with 9 positions matching TRBD1. V shed 4 bases, J shed 0 bases, and the junction held 6 bases outside the gene matches. Germline V gene data show CDR1 as SGHDN and CDR2 as FVKESK. This CDR3 contains 17 residues. CDR3 DNA: TGTGCCAGCAGCCGACAAGGACAGGGGACAACTAATGAAAAACTGTTTTTT. It codes for CASSRQGQGTTNEKLFF.

This clone came up a few times. The junction shows a germline mismatch at one end, possibly a read error. This rearrangement joins TRBV25-1 to TRBJ2-2; D is possibly TRBD1 (7 bases). The CDR3 has 14 residues. Germline V gene data show CDR1 as MGHDK and CDR2 as SYGVNS. CDR3 nucleotide sequence: TGTGCCAGCAGTTTAGCAGGGGGGCGACGGGAACTGTTTTTT. Translated: CASSLAGGRRELFF.

V usage is TRBV11-2 and J usage is TRBJ2-1, with 10 nucleotides matching TRBD2. CDR3 length: 19 amino acids. After removal of 5 bases from V and 7 bases from J, the junction contained 20 bases not matched to a gene. CDR1 SGHAT and CDR2 FQNNGV come from the germline V gene. The CDR3 loop is CASSPALGLSGGARNEQFF. CDR3 coding DNA: TGTGCCAGCAGCCCGGCCCTAGGTCTCAGCGGGGGGGCCAGGAATGAGCAGTTCTTC.